The clone carrying this T cell receptor (beta chain) was counted a few times. Germline loops: CDR1 LGHDT, CDR2 YNNKEL (reference sequence). Trimming took 2 bases from V and 0 from J, leaving 7 bases between them. The CDR3 has 15 residues. The data derive from a study of patients and donors after allogeneic stem cell transplantation. TCRdb redid the calling of the RT-PCR reads with MiXCR, one entry per CDR3 protein. Among approximately 430,000 distinct CDR3 sequences listed, approximately 16% were seen once. The rearrangement links TRBV3-1 to TRBJ2-2; the D is unclear. The clonotype originates from a human donor who was either an allogeneic HSCT recipient or a stem cell or donor lymphocyte infusion donor (not recorded which). It is not recorded whose cells these are; they may come from a transplant donor. Sample: blood, either unsorted or a sorted T cell fraction (not recorded which). The CDR3 region is CASSQRTANTGELFF. CDR3 in DNA: TGTGCCAGCAGCCAAAGGACGGCGAACACCGGGGAGCTGTTTTTT.